Reported below is one TCR beta chain. The antigen is undetermined. This record belongs to a study of Ad26.COV2.S vaccination and SARS-CoV-2 variants. Background on the study: Intramuscular Ad26.COV2.S doses were given once or twice, 56 days apart.

Regarding treatment: roughly 20 received Ad26.COV2.S at low or high dose, single or two shots; five or six received placebo; per-sample allocation not given. Specimen acquisition occurred on day 63 following the initial vaccine or placebo injection. The individual, an adult aged 18-55 years, was a donor in Boston. Immunization relied on an Ad26 vector, which expressed Wuhan-strain SARS-CoV-2 spike. Trimming took 2 bases from V and 4 from J, leaving 15 bases between them. Germline values: CDR1 GTSNPN, CDR2 SVGIG (reference sequence). The CDR3 is 14 amino acids. General observations from the study: Possible underestimation of total T cell responses by the TCR breadth and depth analyses was noted.

Using immunoSEQ multiplex PCR, the repertoire was profiled, and TCRdb retains in-frame clones only, with some absent. The data contain 200,000 to 300,000 clones, roughly 90% of them singletons. The TCR was taken from a person between 18 and 59 years old who received the Ad26.COV2.S COVID-19 vaccine or a placebo. The material sequenced was peripheral blood, taken in a trial of Ad26.COV2.S vaccine versus placebo. The rearrangement links TRBV30 to TRBJ2-7; D is tentatively TRBD1 or TRBD2 (6 bases each). In nucleotides, the CDR3 is TGTGCCTGGAGTCTGGGGGCGGGGACGTACGAGCAGTACTTC. This encodes CAWSLGAGTYEQYF.